The entry that follows covers one T cell receptor (beta chain) sequence. Its specificity is unknown. With 0 bases removed from V and 4 bases from J, the gap between germline ends came to 10 bases. This CDR3 has 15 amino acids. Germline CDR1 and CDR2: MNHEY and SVGAGI. The data belong to a study of CD8+ T cells in alopecia areata. Whole-study results and caveats: It was lesional scalp, especially alopecia totalis/universalis, that showed higher clonality than normal scalp.

Sequencing relied on a cDNA template that was reverse transcribed from extracted RNA. The method was immunoSEQ multiplex PCR; TCRdb's version includes in-frame clones alone and lacks a portion of them. Counted here are thousands of clones, 55% to 70% occurring once; the ten biggest clones make up over 15%. It was from alopecia areata patients that lesional scalp punch biopsies and peripheral blood were collected. The specimen comprised skin, sampled at week 0. This chain uses TRBV6-5 with TRBJ1-3; D remains ambiguous. This receptor was taken from a human donor with alopecia areata. The CDR3 loop is CASSYSWAAGNTIYF. CDR3 nucleotide sequence: TGTGCCAGCAGTTACTCGTGGGCTGCGGGAAACACCATATATTTT.